Given below is one TCR beta chain in context. Its antigen remains unknown. Use of 60 Vbeta and 13 Jbeta primers characterized the PCR. Profiling relied on immunoSEQ multiplex PCR, and the TCRdb table lists in-frame clones only, not all of them. The sample has about 83,000 clones, 75% to 85% seen once. The sample is drawn from a study of cytomegalovirus exposure and HLA in healthy donors. General observations from the study: Some V segments (TRBV6-2 and TRBV6-3 among them) were excluded as indistinguishable. Altogether, some 170 TCR beta chains were recorded as cytomegalovirus-associated.

V shed 5 bases and J 6 bases; nucleotides not matched to a gene: 9. The CDR3 contains 15 residues. Germline V gene data show CDR1 as KGHSH and CDR2 as LQKENI. Sequenced sample: PBMCs. The gene calls are TRBV18 and TRBJ1-5; 8 bases are a match to TRBD1. The clonotype originates from a woman younger than 45 in good health and CMV-seronegative. CDR3 nucleotides: TGTGCCAGCTCATTTGATTTGCAGGGGGCTCAGCCCCAGCATTTT. Residues: CASSFDLQGAQPQHF.